This entry is about one T cell receptor (beta chain). The CDR3 spans 13 residues. Germline V CDR1 and CDR2: SGHTA, FQGNSA. Germline trimming cut 5 bases from V and 4 bases from J; bases unmatched to any gene: 1. Authors' analysis steps: Using reference gene primer amplification, nucleated cell counts were estimated. TCRdb's copy holds only in-frame clones and misses some; the assay was immunoSEQ multiplex PCR. V and J calls and clone size are those listed in that table; D and trimming were worked out from the DNA. Of tens of thousands of clones listed, almost 85% were seen once; the top ten hold approximately 1.2%. This sample is drawn from a study of blood T cell repertoires in COVID-19. Study overall: From the United States, Italy and Spain came samples of acute and convalescent COVID-19. PBMCs, B-cell-depleted T cells, or T cells provided the cDNA or gDNA that made up the material.

This TCR derives from a woman of 80 years or more with acute or convalescent COVID-19. The chain has TRBV7-2 and TRBJ2-7; 11 bases fit TRBD2. The sample comprised peripheral blood. The CDR3 here is CASSPSGGYEQYF. As DNA, the CDR3 is TGTGCCAGCAGCCCTAGCGGGGGGTACGAGCAGTACTTC.